A selection of T cell receptor beta chains follows, all from one sample in a study of tumor-infiltrating lymphocytes in primary liver carcinoma. TCRdb itself ran the multiplex PCR reads through MiXCR, one entry per CDR3 protein. The table records approximately 330,000 distinct CDR3 sequences, 65% of them present only once. Sequencing was performed on peripheral blood. The origin of the receptors is a middle-aged man with primary liver carcinoma and hepatitis B virus infection. Both conserved end residues are part of each CDR3. A D gene is named only where the DNA matches it firmly. Some rows mark clone size as missing; the rest say once, few, many or name a class of expanded clone.

j_call: TRBJ2-7; v_call: TRBV12-3/TRBV12-4; d_call: -; clone_size: few; cdr3_aa: CASSLTAFTTVEQYF; cdr3_nt: TGTGCCAGCAGTTTAACGGCATTTACTACGGTCGAGCAGTACTTC
j_call: TRBJ1-5; v_call: TRBV11-2; d_call: -; clone_size: -; cdr3_aa: CAIGEGRKNSNQPQHF; cdr3_nt: TGTGCCATCGGCGAAGGGCGAAAAAATAGCAATCAGCCCCAGCATTTT
j_call: TRBJ2-1; v_call: TRBV12-3/TRBV12-4; d_call: TRBD2; clone_size: -; cdr3_aa: CASIQLAGSYNVQFF; cdr3_nt: TGTGCCAGCATCCAACTAGCGGGCTCCTACAATGTGCAGTTCTTC
j_call: TRBJ2-3; v_call: TRBV11-2; d_call: -; clone_size: -; cdr3_aa: CARSSEGGITDTQYF; cdr3_nt: TGTGCCCGCAGCTCAGAGGGCGGTATCACAGATACGCAGTATTTT
j_call: TRBJ2-5; v_call: TRBV7-8; d_call: -; clone_size: -; cdr3_aa: CTSSLNNGVSETQYF; cdr3_nt: TGTACCAGCAGCTTAAACAACGGGGTGTCAGAGACCCAGTACTTC
j_call: TRBJ2-1; v_call: TRBV11-3; d_call: -; clone_size: -; cdr3_aa: CASRRTSRDVYELFF; cdr3_nt: TGTGCCAGCAGGCGTACCTCACGGGACGTCTATGAGCTGTTCTTC
j_call: TRBJ2-2; v_call: TRBV11-2; d_call: TRBD2; clone_size: -; cdr3_aa: CASLPSREVVGELFF; cdr3_nt: TGTGCCAGCCTCCCCAGTCGGGAGGTAGTCGGGGAGCTGTTTTTT
j_call: TRBJ2-7; v_call: TRBV6-1; d_call: -; clone_size: many; cdr3_aa: CASSEVGTSSHEQYF; cdr3_nt: TGTGCCAGCAGTGAAGTCGGGACAAGTTCCCACGAGCAGTACTTC
j_call: TRBJ1-5; v_call: TRBV5-5; d_call: -; clone_size: many; cdr3_aa: CASSLEQGTQPQHF; cdr3_nt: TGTGCCAGCAGCTTGGAACAGGGCACTCAGCCCCAGCATTTT
j_call: TRBJ2-7; v_call: TRBV11-2; d_call: -; clone_size: -; cdr3_aa: CVSSPLSSYEQYF; cdr3_nt: TGCGTCAGCAGCCCTCTAAGCTCCTACGAGCAGTACTTC
j_call: TRBJ2-1; v_call: TRBV4-1; d_call: -; clone_size: once; cdr3_aa: CASSRVSDQGNEQFF; cdr3_nt: TGCGCCAGCAGCCGCGTCAGCGACCAGGGAAATGAGCAGTTCTTC
j_call: TRBJ1-5; v_call: TRBV7-8; d_call: TRBD1; clone_size: -; cdr3_aa: CASSRTGNQPQHF; cdr3_nt: TGTGCCAGCAGCCGGACAGGGAATCAGCCCCAGCATTTT
j_call: TRBJ2-3; v_call: TRBV11-3; d_call: TRBD2; clone_size: -; cdr3_aa: CLSSEAGVSTDTQYF; cdr3_nt: TGTCTCAGCAGCGAAGCGGGGGTCAGCACAGATACACAGTATTTT
j_call: TRBJ2-1; v_call: TRBV28; d_call: -; clone_size: -; cdr3_aa: CASRKGEFRNEQFF; cdr3_nt: TGTGCCAGCAGGAAAGGGGAGTTTCGCAATGAGCAGTTCTTC
j_call: TRBJ2-2; v_call: TRBV4-1; d_call: TRBD2; clone_size: many; cdr3_aa: CASSQDLAGASGELFF; cdr3_nt: TGCGCCAGCAGCCAAGACCTAGCGGGAGCTTCCGGGGAGCTGTTTTTT
j_call: TRBJ2-7; v_call: TRBV18; d_call: TRBD1; clone_size: -; cdr3_aa: CASSQGGTGTYEQYF; cdr3_nt: TGTGCCAGCTCACAAGGGGGGACAGGGACCTACGAGCAGTACTTC
j_call: TRBJ2-7; v_call: TRBV11-2; d_call: -; clone_size: -; cdr3_aa: CACRTPGRGFHEKYF; cdr3_nt: TGTGCCTGCAGGACACCGGGACGGGGATTTCACGAGAAGTACTTC
j_call: TRBJ1-1; v_call: TRBV29-1; d_call: -; clone_size: many; cdr3_aa: CSVETGANTEAFF; cdr3_nt: TGCAGCGTTGAAACCGGGGCTAACACTGAAGCTTTCTTT
j_call: TRBJ1-6; v_call: TRBV11-2; d_call: -; clone_size: -; cdr3_aa: CTSSPPGSPLHF; cdr3_nt: TGTACCAGCAGTCCCCCGGGGTCACCCCTCCACTTT
j_call: TRBJ1-1; v_call: TRBV6-5; d_call: -; clone_size: -; cdr3_aa: CASSPRQNTEALF; cdr3_nt: TGTGCCAGCAGTCCTCGACAAAACACTGAAGCTCTCTTT
j_call: TRBJ2-1; v_call: TRBV11-2; d_call: TRBD2; clone_size: many; cdr3_aa: CASSLALPGLLDQPAYNEQFF; cdr3_nt: TGTGCCAGCAGCTTAGCCTTGCCGGGACTACTGGACCAACCCGCCTACAATGAGCAGTTCTTC
j_call: TRBJ2-1; v_call: TRBV11-2; d_call: -; clone_size: many; cdr3_aa: CATQEREGEQFF; cdr3_nt: TGTGCCACCCAAGAGCGTGAGGGGGAGCAGTTCTTC
j_call: TRBJ2-1; v_call: TRBV11-2; d_call: -; clone_size: -; cdr3_aa: CASSLYRPVSDHFF; cdr3_nt: TGTGCCAGCAGCTTATACCGGCCAGTTAGTGATCATTTCTTC
j_call: TRBJ1-6; v_call: TRBV4-1; d_call: -; clone_size: -; cdr3_aa: CSSSLLGEGGSPLHF; cdr3_nt: TGCTCCAGCAGCCTCCTCGGTGAGGGGGGTTCACCCCTCCACTTT
j_call: TRBJ2-3; v_call: TRBV12-3/TRBV12-4; d_call: TRBD1; clone_size: many; cdr3_aa: CASSLQGAADTQYF; cdr3_nt: TGTGCCAGCAGTTTGCAGGGGGCAGCCGATACGCAGTATTTT
j_call: TRBJ2-1; v_call: TRBV11-3; d_call: -; clone_size: -; cdr3_aa: CASSLDLSSYNERFF; cdr3_nt: TGTGCCAGCAGCTTAGATTTGAGTTCCTACAATGAGCGGTTCTTC
j_call: TRBJ2-7; v_call: TRBV5-1; d_call: -; clone_size: few; cdr3_aa: CASSLVGNEQYF; cdr3_nt: TGCGCCAGCAGCTTGGTAGGGAACGAGCAGTACTTC
j_call: TRBJ2-1; v_call: TRBV11-3; d_call: TRBD2; clone_size: -; cdr3_aa: CASSFSSTSEMNEQLF; cdr3_nt: TGTGCCAGCAGCTTCTCTTCGACTAGCGAGATGAATGAGCAGCTCTTC
j_call: TRBJ1-1; v_call: TRBV11-2; d_call: -; clone_size: -; cdr3_aa: CNSSLVSQGWTEASF; cdr3_nt: TGTAACAGCAGCTTAGTCTCGCAGGGATGGACTGAAGCTTCCTTT
j_call: TRBJ2-6; v_call: TRBV6-5; d_call: -; clone_size: -; cdr3_aa: CASSYEPRVQQGAGANVLTF; cdr3_nt: TGTGCCAGCAGTTACGAACCACGAGTTCAACAGGGCGCTGGGGCCAACGTCCTGACTTTC
j_call: TRBJ1-3; v_call: TRBV24-1; d_call: -; clone_size: -; cdr3_aa: CATGDSETGNTIYF; cdr3_nt: TGTGCCACCGGTGATTCAGAAACTGGAAACACAATATATTTT
j_call: TRBJ1-1; v_call: TRBV4-1; d_call: -; clone_size: many; cdr3_aa: CASSTVLNTEAFF; cdr3_nt: TGCGCCAGCAGCACAGTGTTGAACACTGAAGCTTTCTTT
j_call: TRBJ1-1; v_call: TRBV5-1; d_call: -; clone_size: few; cdr3_aa: CASSPFQGSEAFF; cdr3_nt: TGCGCCAGCAGCCCATTCCAGGGGTCAGAAGCTTTCTTT
j_call: TRBJ2-2; v_call: TRBV11-2; d_call: -; clone_size: -; cdr3_aa: CANSLHTGELFF; cdr3_nt: TGCGCCAACAGCTTACATACCGGGGAGCTGTTTTTT
j_call: TRBJ2-2; v_call: TRBV6-5; d_call: -; clone_size: -; cdr3_aa: CASSYETPYTGDLFF; cdr3_nt: TGTGCCAGCAGCTACGAAACTCCTTACACCGGGGACCTGTTTTTT
j_call: TRBJ1-1; v_call: TRBV12-3/TRBV12-4; d_call: -; clone_size: -; cdr3_aa: CASSPSGPEAFF; cdr3_nt: TGTGCCAGCAGTCCCTCAGGGCCTGAAGCTTTCTTT
j_call: TRBJ1-1; v_call: TRBV28; d_call: -; clone_size: -; cdr3_aa: CASSLGGRANTEALF; cdr3_nt: TGTGCCAGCAGTTTAGGCGGCAGGGCGAACACTGAAGCTTTATTT
j_call: TRBJ2-1; v_call: TRBV21-1; d_call: -; clone_size: -; cdr3_aa: CASSKVGLAGSSYSEQFF; cdr3_nt: TGTGCCAGCAGCAAAGTTGGGCTAGCGGGAAGCTCCTACAGTGAGCAGTTCTTT
j_call: TRBJ2-7; v_call: TRBV12-3/TRBV12-4; d_call: -; clone_size: -; cdr3_aa: CASSSGNRVFLYEQYF; cdr3_nt: TGTGCCAGCAGTTCTGGAAACAGGGTCTTCCTCTACGAGCAGTACTTC
j_call: TRBJ1-6; v_call: TRBV6-8; d_call: -; clone_size: few; cdr3_aa: CASSYKVTGVVSPLHF; cdr3_nt: TGTGCCAGCAGTTACAAGGTGACAGGAGTTGTGTCACCCCTCCACTTT
j_call: TRBJ2-7; v_call: TRBV24-1; d_call: -; clone_size: -; cdr3_aa: CATSAFNDEQYF; cdr3_nt: TGTGCCACCAGCGCCTTCAATGACGAGCAGTACTTC
j_call: TRBJ1-4; v_call: TRBV29-1; d_call: TRBD1; clone_size: many; cdr3_aa: CSVELGTGNEKLFF; cdr3_nt: TGCAGCGTTGAACTCGGGACAGGAAATGAAAAACTGTTTTTT
j_call: TRBJ2-3; v_call: TRBV5-1; d_call: -; clone_size: once; cdr3_aa: CASRSGVDTQFF; cdr3_nt: TGCGCCAGCAGGTCGGGGGTAGATACGCAGTTTTTT
j_call: TRBJ2-5; v_call: TRBV5-1; d_call: TRBD1; clone_size: few; cdr3_aa: CASSQRTGEETQYF; cdr3_nt: TGCGCCAGCAGCCAAAGGACAGGGGAAGAGACCCAGTACTTC
j_call: TRBJ2-3; v_call: TRBV12-3/TRBV12-4; d_call: TRBD1; clone_size: -; cdr3_aa: CASSYRGTTDMQYF; cdr3_nt: TGTGCCAGCAGTTACAGGGGTACCACAGATATGCAGTATTTT
j_call: TRBJ2-3; v_call: TRBV11-2; d_call: -; clone_size: -; cdr3_aa: CASSRDTETQYF; cdr3_nt: TGTGCCAGCAGCCGCGACACTGAAACGCAGTATTTT
j_call: TRBJ2-3; v_call: TRBV4-2; d_call: TRBD2; clone_size: -; cdr3_aa: CASSYRPGLVGGTDTQYF; cdr3_nt: TGTGCCAGCAGCTACCGCCCGGGACTAGTGGGGGGCACAGATACGCAGTATTTT